One T cell receptor beta chain is described in this entry. Its antigen is not yet known. Qualities for individual bases were not recorded, and no much larger clone is one base off. Libraries came from 5' RACE. TCRdb lists the instrument as Illumina HiSeq 2500. A second PCR of about 6 to 11 cycles was run with a J-beta primer mix and a sample-barcoded 5' primer. A unique molecular identifier was introduced onto each TCR beta cDNA molecule by a template-switch 5' adaptor carrying 12 random nucleotides. Each sample yielded at least 2.5 million CDR3-containing paired-end reads. All of the RNA was converted into first-strand cDNA using the Mint cDNA synthesis kit, with a TRBC-specific oligonucleotide serving as the primer. All cDNA was treated with uracil-DNA glycosylase and then went through a first 18-cycle PCR with the universal primers M1SS and BC2_uni_R. The study's own analysis went as follows. Normalization of each sample was performed by random selection of 1 million high-quality reads, each carrying a distinct molecular identifier. Instead of being binned into consensus sequences, reads that shared molecular identifiers were thrown out. MiTCR, set to a Q25 quality threshold and the strictest error-elimination algorithm, was used for CDR3 identification, clonotype clustering and error correction. A nonparametric unseen species model using Euler transformation provided a lower-bound estimate of total TCR beta diversity. Using fastp at Q25 and MiXCR, TCRdb reprocessed the public reads and kept productive beta chains. Entries are consolidated by CDR3 protein sequence, retaining the most common genes and DNA. TCRdb assigned the V and J calls; the authors' analysis was not used. In all, the sample holds some 880,000 distinct CDR3 sequences, and about 34% of those were seen once. The ten largest clonotypes hold 10% to 15% of the sample.

Systemically healthy Caucasian individuals from Russia, approximately 39 in total and aged roughly 6 to 90 years, were included as donors. Each donor gave about 9.7 milliliters of peripheral blood, drawn into EDTA-treated Vacutainer tubes. Ficoll-Paque density-gradient centrifugation was used to isolate PBMCs, with at least 6.5 million obtained per sample. Trizol reagent was used to extract total RNA from the PBMCs, yielding at least 6 micrograms per sample. For every donor, flow cytometry on a PBMC aliquot measured the percentage of naive CD45RAhigh/CD27high T cells. The sample comes from a study of blood T cells in healthy people across ages (dated by TCRdb to between 2015 and 2016). Background for the entire study: In model experiments, template switching captured roughly one uniquely barcoded TCR beta cDNA molecule for every two T cells. Four age groups were formed from the donors: young (average approximately 15 years), middle-aged (roughly 38), aged (approximately 60) and long-lived (82). The study analyzed two additional independent replicas of 1 million unique cDNA reads from the same blood draw for two donors, one aged 18 to 29 and one aged 80 or older. Donors of different ages were randomly distributed across sequencing lanes to avoid experimental bias. Age-related changes in TCR beta repertoire diversity were measured in the study by deep sequencing normalized with unique cDNA molecular identifiers. Results and caveats for the whole study, not just this receptor: Estimates of total diversity based on one million sequenced T cells were regarded as lower bounds and as underestimates. The CMV infection status of donors was not known, potentially confounding age-related changes in expanded clonotypes. Since profiling was done on bulk unsorted PBMCs, naive and antigen-experienced compartments could not be conclusively compared. There was a strong correlation between observed TCR beta diversity and the percentage of naive T cells measured by flow cytometry. Compared with the aged group, more naive CD4+ T cells, fewer expanded clones and increased TCR diversity were shown by the long-lived group, suggesting age selection. As age increased, observed TCR beta diversity per million T cells dropped in a roughly linear way, and a significant reduction was already evident by age 40.

From the cysteine through the phenylalanine, the CDR3 covers 16 amino acids. The entry retains the CDR3 DNA only, 48 bases that are in frame from base 1. Trimming removed 5 bases from V and 2 bases from J; the gene matches leave 9 bases unexplained. For CDR1 and CDR2, the germline V gene (reference sequence) lists PRHDT and FYEKMQ. Rearrangement joined TRBV13 to TRBJ2-1, and TRBD2 aligns with 7 junction nucleotides. The material sequenced was blood. The receptor was isolated from a young man in good health. The CDR3 reads as follows: CASSRASGGTYNEQFF. The sequenced DNA is TGTGCCAGCAGCAGGGCTTCGGGGGGAACCTACAATGAGCAGTTCTTC.